These 29 T cell receptor beta chains were sequenced from one sample in a study of blood T cells in healthy people across ages. Sample-barcoded 5' priming and a J-beta primer mix drove a second PCR of about 6 to 12 cycles. Via MiXCR, TCRdb re-called the 5' RACE reads, giving one row per CDR3 protein. The data contain around 800,000 distinct CDR3 sequences, 46% of them seen just once; the ten biggest clones take up around a sixth. The sample was blood. The receptors shown here come from a man older than 75 in good health.

The V call is TRBV30, the J call TRBJ2-1; D could derive from TRBD1 or TRBD2 (5 bases each). V dropped 5 bases and J dropped 14 bases, with 16 bases sitting between them. This CDR3 comprises 11 residues. The germline gives CDR1 GTSNPN, CDR2 SVGIG (reference sequence). CDR3 bases: TGTGCCTGGGAGAGGGGAAGAGAAAAGTTCTTC. As protein: CAWERGREKFF.

This clonotype was counted a few times. V gene TRBV2 combines with J gene TRBJ2-3; TRBD2 matches at 8 bases. J lost 0 bases, V lost 9 bases, and 14 bases had no gene match. Per the germline V gene, CDR1 is SNHLY and CDR2 is FYNNEI. CDR3 length equals 17 residues. The CDR3 loop is CARGGDRLAGSTDTQYF. Written as DNA, the CDR3 is TGTGCCAGAGGGGGGGACCGGCTAGCGGGTAGCACAGATACGCAGTATTTT.

This chain connects TRBV5-1 to TRBJ1-6; no clear D. The V gene's germline CDR1 is SGHRS and CDR2 YFSETQ. The CDR3 is made up of 16 amino acids. The V and J ends lost 0 bases and 6 bases respectively, with 13 bases between them. The CDR3 loop is CASSLGGGISNSPLHF. DNA of the CDR3: TGCGCCAGCAGCTTGGGCGGAGGGATTTCTAATTCACCCCTCCACTTT.

V is TRBV5-1 and J is TRBJ2-3; D unclear. The V end was cut by 1 base, the J end by 8 bases, with 20 bases between. This CDR3 is 16 amino acids long. CDR1 and CDR2 (germline): SGHRS, YFSETQ. The DNA for the CDR3 is TGCGCCAGCAGCTTGATGGCGGCAGATTCACATGGTACGCAGTATTTT. Translating gives CASSLMAADSHGTQYF.

This clonotype was recorded many times. The junction does not match germline at one end; this may be a read error. This chain links TRBV5-1 with TRBJ2-5, with no clear D. Germline V CDR1 and CDR2: SGHRS, YFSETQ. This CDR3 is 13 amino acids long. This CDR3 is CASSLGQEETQYF. The CDR3 DNA reads TGTGCCAGCAGCTTAGGCCAGGAAGAGACCCAGTACTTC.

This clonotype has a count of ten or more. This sequence joins TRBV4-2 and TRBJ2-1; TRBD2 matches 13 bases. The length of the CDR3 is 16 residues. Trimming at V came to 2 bases and at J to 7 bases, leaving 5 bases not matched to a gene. Germline loops: CDR1 LGHNA, CDR2 YNFKEQ. The CDR3 DNA reads as TGTGCCAGCAGCCAAAATTTACTAGCGGGAGGGAATGAGCAGTTCTTC. It is translated as CASSQNLLAGGNEQFF.

CDR3 DNA sequence: TGCAGTGCTAGGGGGGCTAGCGGAGGGGGGGCCAAAAACATTCAGTACTTC. It specifies CSARGASGGGAKNIQYF. This rearrangement joins TRBV20-1 to TRBJ2-4, with D possibly matching TRBD2 (7 bases). V dropped 3 bases and J dropped 1 base, with 19 bases sitting between them. Germline-derived CDR1 and CDR2 are DFQATT and SNEGSKA (reference sequence). The CDR3 totals 17 residues.

The CDR3 DNA sequence: TGTGCCAGCAGCCAGGGAGGGTACCAAGAGACCCAGTACTTC. It specifies CASSQGGYQETQYF. This chain uses TRBV5-6 with TRBJ2-5; the match to TRBD2 covers 7 bases. Germline CDR1 is SGHDT and CDR2 is YYEEEE. The CDR3 sequence is 14 residues long. V gave up 4 bases and J gave up 0 bases; unmatched junction bases: 3. Full variable domain (remainder filled in from reference TRBV5-6 and TRBJ2-5): DAGVTQSPTHLIKTRGQQVTLRCSPKSGHDTVSWYQQALGQGPQFIFQYYEEEERQRGNFPDRFSGHQFPNYSSELNVNALLLGDSALYLCASSQGGYQETQYFGPGTRLLVL.

V and J are TRBV29-1 and TRBJ1-1, with a tentative D call TRBD1 (6 bases). CDR3 size: 13 residues. From germline, CDR1 is SQVTM and CDR2 ANQGSEA. Trimming left V 6 bases short and J 0 bases short, with 11 bases between. CDR3: CSVMDSMNTEAFF. In DNA, the CDR3 is TGCAGCGTCATGGACAGCATGAACACTGAAGCTTTCTTT.

This clonotype was recorded many times. The chain has TRBV12-3 or TRBV12-4 and TRBJ2-3; 11 positions match TRBD2. The V segment lost 6 bases and the J segment 2 bases; nucleotides outside the gene matches: 7. The CDR3 contains 16 residues. This chain's CDR3 is CASSFRLAGYTDTQYF. The CDR3 bases are TGTGCCAGCAGCTTTAGACTAGCGGGGTACACAGATACGCAGTATTTT.

Remarks on this clonotype: A much more abundant neighbour one base away suggests this may be a read error. The V and J genes are TRBV12-3 or TRBV12-4 and TRBJ2-3; D might be TRBD2 (5 bases). This CDR3 contains 13 residues. V shed 5 bases and J shed 5 bases, with 11 bases lying between them. CDR3 protein: CASSRQGGDTQYF. CDR3 bases: TGTGCCAGCAGTCGACAAGGAGGAGATACGCAGTATTTT.

This clonotype showed up just a few times. The rearrangement links TRBV29-1 to TRBJ2-5; the match to TRBD2 covers 8 bases. V lost 5 bases and J lost 4; bases outside the gene matches: 9. The CDR3 runs to 14 residues. CDR1 SQVTM and CDR2 ANQGSEA come from the germline V gene. The CDR3 sequence is CSVLPGGRGETQYF. The CDR3 DNA sequence: TGCAGCGTTCTCCCGGGAGGGCGGGGAGAGACCCAGTACTTC.

V and J are TRBV5-5 and TRBJ2-7, with a tentative D call TRBD2 (5 bases). The CDR3 contains 15 residues. The germline CDR1 and CDR2 sequences are SGHKS and YYEKEE (reference sequence). Trimming removed 0 bases at V and 3 bases at J, with 13 bases between. In DNA form, the CDR3 reads TGTGCCAGCAGCTTGGCCTCCGGGGTACGCTACGAGCAGTACTTC. Translation gives CASSLASGVRYEQYF.

The J gene is TRBJ2-1, the V gene TRBV6-1, with D hard to call. The ends were cut back, 3 bases at V and 3 bases at J, with 6 bases in the middle. This CDR3 is 13 amino acids long. Germline values: CDR1 MNHNS, CDR2 SASEGT. The CDR3 DNA sequence: TGTGCCAGCAGTGATTATCTCTACAATGAGCAGTTCTTC. Protein sequence: CASSDYLYNEQFF.

This clonotype came up once. V gene TRBV6-1 combines with J gene TRBJ1-5, with D perhaps TRBD1 (5 bases). The CDR3 length is 13 residues. V lost 3 bases, J lost 6 bases, and 9 bases lay in between. CDR1 MNHNS and CDR2 SASEGT come from the germline V gene. In nucleotides, the CDR3 is TGTGCCAGCAGTGACGGGACGAGTCAGCCCCAGCATTTT. Encoded protein: CASSDGTSQPQHF.

This chain joins TRBV4-3 and TRBJ2-7, with 7 bases matching TRBD2. Germline V lookup: CDR1 LGHNA, CDR2 YSLEER. The CDR3 runs to 14 residues. The J segment lost 4 bases and the V segment lost 1 base, leaving 4 bases of the junction unmatched. CDR3 sequence reads: CASSQVRDYYEQYF. The CDR3 DNA follows: TGCGCCAGCAGCCAAGTGCGGGACTATTACGAGCAGTACTTC.

This clonotype was found many times. With a much larger clone just one base away, this may be a read error. The chain recombines TRBV4-3 with TRBJ2-1, with 7 bases identical to TRBD1. With 1 base clipped from V and 3 bases from J, the junction kept 6 bases outside the gene matches. The CDR3 length is 16 residues. Per germline, CDR1 LGHNA and CDR2 YSLEER. CDR3 amino acids: CASSQGATGIYNEQFF. The DNA of the CDR3 is TGCGCCAGCAGCCAAGGTGCGACAGGGATCTACAATGAGCAGTTCTTC.

The chain carries TRBV7-9 and TRBJ1-1; no definite D call. Germline V lookup: CDR1 SEHNR, CDR2 FQNEAQ (reference sequence). Trimming shortened V by 2 bases and J by 3 bases, and 13 bases separated the two germline ends. The length of the CDR3 is 15 residues. The CDR3 coding sequence is TGTGCCAGCAGCTTAAGTTCTAGTGTACACACTGAAGCTTTCTTT. Translated: CASSLSSSVHTEAFF.

This clonotype was recorded a few times. A read error may explain this, as a much larger clone is one base away. The chain is built from TRBV29-1 and TRBJ1-4; 9 nucleotides match TRBD1. CDR3 length: 12 amino acids. The V gene end was trimmed by 4 bases and the J gene end by 10 bases; junction bases not matched to a gene: 4. CDR1 SQVTM and CDR2 ANQGSEA come from the germline V gene. In DNA, the CDR3 is TGCAGCGTTGGGGGGACAGGGACAAAACTGTTTTTT. It translates to CSVGGTGTKLFF.

There are many counts of this clonotype. J is TRBJ2-3 and V is TRBV6-4; no clear D gene. The CDR3 loop spans 16 amino acids. The germline V and J ends were trimmed by 6 bases and 4 bases, with 20 bases remaining between them. The germline V gene encodes CDR1 MRHNA and CDR2 SNTAGT. The CDR3 spells CASSYNPSVAADTQYF. For the CDR3, the DNA is TGTGCCAGCAGCTATAACCCCTCGGTAGCCGCAGATACGCAGTATTTT.

This clonotype was seen a few times. This chain links TRBV20-1 with TRBJ2-7; tentative D call: TRBD1 (5 bases). The CDR3 spans 10 residues. The germline gives CDR1 DFQATT, CDR2 SNEGSKA (reference sequence). The V end lost 3 bases, the J end lost 6 bases, and 6 bases lay between the germline ends. CDR3 sequence: CSASRGEQYF. The CDR3 region has the DNA TGCAGTGCTAGTAGGGGCGAGCAGTACTTC.

This clonotype is a singleton in its sample. The gene calls are TRBV4-1 and TRBJ1-6; D is uncertain. The CDR3 loop spans 19 amino acids. Per germline, CDR1 MGHRA and CDR2 YSYEKL. V gave up 0 bases and J gave up 10 bases, with 25 bases separating them. The CDR3 nucleotides read TGCGCCAGCAGCCAAGATTTCAACTTGGCGGGAGCCGCTGACTCACCCCTCCACTTT. Translating it yields CASSQDFNLAGAADSPLHF.

A word on this clonotype: A read error may account for a junction end that differs from germline. The CDR3 DNA is TGTACCAGCAGCCAAGAGCACGACGACAGGAGCACCTACGAGCAGTACTTC. This gives the protein CTSSQEHDDRSTYEQYF. This rearrangement joins TRBV4-2 to TRBJ2-7, with a weak D call TRBD1 (6 bases). Germline assignment: CDR1 LGHNA and CDR2 YNFKEQ. The CDR3 runs 17 residues.

This sequence joins TRBV7-6 and TRBJ2-5; D possibly corresponds to TRBD2 (5 bases). From germline, CDR1 is SGHVS and CDR2 FNYEAQ. Trimming removed 5 bases at V and 1 base at J, with 11 bases between. This CDR3 contains 14 residues. CDR3 coding DNA: TGTGCCAGCAGCCATTTCGGGGTCCAAGAGACCCAGTACTTC. It specifies CASSHFGVQETQYF.

This clonotype was counted only a few times. This sequence joins TRBV7-9 and TRBJ2-5, with 10 nucleotides matching TRBD2. The CDR3 is made up of 17 amino acids. With V trimmed by 3 bases and J by 5 bases, 12 bases remained unmatched. Germline V gives CDR1 SEHNR, CDR2 FQNEAQ (reference sequence). The CDR3 protein is CASSFSPRTSGMETQYF. The CDR3 nucleotides are TGTGCCAGCAGCTTCTCCCCCCGAACTAGCGGGATGGAGACCCAGTACTTC.

In the case of this clonotype: At one of its ends the junction is not consistent with the germline gene, which may arise from a read error. The chain's CDR3 is CASGVELAGPPYEQYF. The CDR3 DNA sequence: TGTGCCAGCGGCGTAGAACTAGCGGGACCCCCCTACGAGCAGTACTTC. The rearrangement links TRBV9 to TRBJ2-5; 10 positions match TRBD2. Near its end, the DNA agrees better with TRBJ2-7, so the J call may be wrong. CDR1 is SGDLS, CDR2 YYNGEE, per germline. This CDR3 spans 16 amino acids.

The DNA of the CDR3 is TGTGCCAGCAGTTACGGGGAGCGGGATCTTTCCGGGACCCAGTACTTC. Its protein product is CASSYGERDLSGTQYF. The V call is TRBV6-2 or TRBV6-3, the J call TRBJ2-4, with 7 positions matching TRBD2. The DNA end lines up better with TRBJ2-5; the J call may be wrong. Per germline, CDR1 MNHEY and CDR2 SVGEGT. CDR3 length equals 16 residues.

The chain carries TRBV20-1 and TRBJ1-4; D not certain. Germline V gene data show CDR1 as DFQATT and CDR2 as SNEGSKA (reference sequence). V was shortened by 6 bases and J by 7 bases, with 12 bases between the two germline ends. The CDR3 sequence is 12 residues long. This CDR3 reads CSAPDGPEKLFF. The CDR3 nucleotides are TGCAGTGCCCCGGACGGCCCTGAAAAACTGTTTTTT.

V and J are TRBV7-9 and TRBJ2-5, with D tentatively TRBD1 (5 bases). Germline loops: CDR1 SEHNR, CDR2 FQNEAQ (reference sequence). Trimming took 2 bases from V and 11 from J, leaving 18 bases between them. CDR3 size: 14 residues. The CDR3 reads CASSLPQGSYGQYF. CDR3 sequence (DNA): TGTGCCAGCAGCTTACCGCAGGGCTCCTACGGGCAGTACTTC.